This is a list of T cell receptor beta chains from one sample in a study of blood T cell repertoires in COVID-19. Here immunoSEQ multiplex PCR was the method, and the copy in TCRdb shows in-frame clones only, minus some. The data hold about 170,000 clones, with about 83% observed a single time. Sequenced material: PBMCs or T cells enriched from blood (not recorded which). Receptor source: a woman between 45 and 65 years old in a cohort exposed to, infected with or recovered from COVID-19 (not recorded which). CDR3s include the opening cysteine and the closing phenylalanine or tryptophan. The order of the fields is J gene, V gene, CDR3 protein.

TRBJ2-2 TRBV5-6 CASSPTGGEVGGELFF
TRBJ1-6 TRBV27 CASSFGQGNSPLHF
TRBJ2-3 TRBV18 CASSPLTGQRDTDTQYF
TRBJ1-4 TRBV3-1/TRBV3-2 CASSHGTGREKLFF
TRBJ2-7 TRBV18 CASSQGQGAHEQYF
TRBJ1-1 TRBV5-1 CASSSRGDSSNTEAFF
TRBJ1-6 TRBV19 CASSIGRRGIGNSPLHF
TRBJ1-4 TRBV11-2 CASSPLWGVGEKLFF
TRBJ2-7 TRBV6-5 CASSYSITASYEQYF
TRBJ2-7 TRBV2 CASSTSGNEQYF
TRBJ2-5 TRBV4-3 CASSQVWQGQETQYF
TRBJ1-2 TRBV4-2 CASSQESRPPGNYGYTF
TRBJ2-3 TRBV7-3 CASSDPGLKAGRYAGRYF
TRBJ1-1 TRBV7-2 CASSLGGTGGVSEAFF
TRBJ1-1 TRBV28 CASPRVRGQGMSEAFF
TRBJ2-5 TRBV5-4 CASSLSGGAQETQYF
TRBJ2-3 TRBV10-3 CAIGTSGLVDRTQYF
TRBJ2-2 TRBV27 CASSSLRGQGGAGELFF
TRBJ2-2 TRBV29-1 CSVGGLPNTGELFF
TRBJ2-7 TRBV6-5 CASSRTRLSYEQYF
TRBJ2-1 TRBV19 CASKPQRSYNEQFF
TRBJ2-1 TRBV11-2 CASSSPARERFNEQFF
TRBJ2-4 TRBV28 CASSLAGQVAKNIQYF
TRBJ1-1 TRBV18 CASSNDRLNTEAFF
TRBJ2-7 TRBV29-1 CSARTEAYEQYF